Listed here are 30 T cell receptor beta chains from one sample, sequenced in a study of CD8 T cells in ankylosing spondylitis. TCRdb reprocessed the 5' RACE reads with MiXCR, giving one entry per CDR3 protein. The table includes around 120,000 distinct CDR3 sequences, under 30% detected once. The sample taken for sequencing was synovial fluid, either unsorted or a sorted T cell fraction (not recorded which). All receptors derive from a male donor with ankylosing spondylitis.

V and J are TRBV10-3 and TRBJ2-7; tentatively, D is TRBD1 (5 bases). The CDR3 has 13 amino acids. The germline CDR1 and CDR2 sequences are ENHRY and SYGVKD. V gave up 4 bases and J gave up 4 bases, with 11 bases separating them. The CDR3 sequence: CAISAGRTYEQYV. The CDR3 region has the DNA TGTGCCATCAGTGCGGGTCGGACATACGAGCAGTACGTC.

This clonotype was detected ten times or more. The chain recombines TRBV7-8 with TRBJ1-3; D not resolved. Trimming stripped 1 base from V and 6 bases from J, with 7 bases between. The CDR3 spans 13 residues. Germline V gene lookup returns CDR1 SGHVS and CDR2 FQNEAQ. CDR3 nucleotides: TGTGCCAGCAGCTTAGATAGGGAAAACACCATATATTTT. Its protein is CASSLDRENTIYF.

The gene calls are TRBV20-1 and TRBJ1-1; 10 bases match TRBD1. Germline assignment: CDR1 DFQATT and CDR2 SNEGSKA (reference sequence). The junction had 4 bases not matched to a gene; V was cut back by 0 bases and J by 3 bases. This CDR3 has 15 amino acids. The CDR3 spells CSARDGDRGYTEAFF. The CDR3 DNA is TGCAGTGCTAGAGATGGGGACAGGGGTTACACTGAAGCTTTCTTT.

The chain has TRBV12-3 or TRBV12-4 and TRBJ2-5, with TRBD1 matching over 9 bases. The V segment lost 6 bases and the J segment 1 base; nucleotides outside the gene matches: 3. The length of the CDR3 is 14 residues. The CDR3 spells CASRKQGAQETQYF. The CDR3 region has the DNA TGTGCCAGCAGGAAACAGGGGGCCCAAGAGACCCAGTACTTC.

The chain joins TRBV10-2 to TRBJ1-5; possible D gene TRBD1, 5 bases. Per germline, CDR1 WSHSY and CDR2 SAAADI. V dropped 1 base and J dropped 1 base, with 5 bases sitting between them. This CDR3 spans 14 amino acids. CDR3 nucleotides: TGCGCCAGCAGTGAGTGGGACAGCAATCAGCCCCAGCATTTT. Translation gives CASSEWDSNQPQHF.

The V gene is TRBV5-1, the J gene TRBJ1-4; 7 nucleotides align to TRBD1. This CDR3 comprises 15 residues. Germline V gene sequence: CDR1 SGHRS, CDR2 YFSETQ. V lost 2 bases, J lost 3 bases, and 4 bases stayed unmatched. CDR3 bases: TGCGCCAGCAGCTTTGACAGGGCGTCTAATGAAAAACTGTTTTTT. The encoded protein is CASSFDRASNEKLFF.

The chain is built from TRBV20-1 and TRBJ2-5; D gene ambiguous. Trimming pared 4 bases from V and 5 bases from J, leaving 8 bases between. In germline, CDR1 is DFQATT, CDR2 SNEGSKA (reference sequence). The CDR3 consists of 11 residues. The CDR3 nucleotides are TGCAGTGCTATTAAAAGGGAGACCCAGTACTTC. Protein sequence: CSAIKRETQYF.

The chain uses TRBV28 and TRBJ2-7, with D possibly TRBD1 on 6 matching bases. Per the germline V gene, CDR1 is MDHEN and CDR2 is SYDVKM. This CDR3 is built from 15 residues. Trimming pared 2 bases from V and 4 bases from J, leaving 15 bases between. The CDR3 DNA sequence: TGTGCCAGCAGTTTAACGCCACAGGGTCGGTACGAGCAGTACTTC. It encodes CASSLTPQGRYEQYF.

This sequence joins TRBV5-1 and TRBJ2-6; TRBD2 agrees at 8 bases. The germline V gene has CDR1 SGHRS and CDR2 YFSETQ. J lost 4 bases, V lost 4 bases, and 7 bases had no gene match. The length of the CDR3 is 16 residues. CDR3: CASSPSGRSGANVLTF. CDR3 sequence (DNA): TGCGCCAGCAGCCCCAGCGGGAGATCGGGGGCCAACGTCCTGACTTTC.

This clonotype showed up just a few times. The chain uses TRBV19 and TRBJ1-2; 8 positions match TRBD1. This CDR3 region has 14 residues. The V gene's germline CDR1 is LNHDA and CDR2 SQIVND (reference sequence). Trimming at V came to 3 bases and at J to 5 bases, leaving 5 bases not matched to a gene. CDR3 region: CASSILDRGYGYTF. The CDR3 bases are TGTGCCAGTAGTATTCTCGACAGGGGATATGGCTACACCTTC.

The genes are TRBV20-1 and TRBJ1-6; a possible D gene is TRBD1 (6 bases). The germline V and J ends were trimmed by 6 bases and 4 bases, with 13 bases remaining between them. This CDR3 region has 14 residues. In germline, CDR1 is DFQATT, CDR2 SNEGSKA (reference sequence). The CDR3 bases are TGCAGTGCCTCCGGGGGCTTATATAATTCACCCCTCCACTTT. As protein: CSASGGLYNSPLHF.

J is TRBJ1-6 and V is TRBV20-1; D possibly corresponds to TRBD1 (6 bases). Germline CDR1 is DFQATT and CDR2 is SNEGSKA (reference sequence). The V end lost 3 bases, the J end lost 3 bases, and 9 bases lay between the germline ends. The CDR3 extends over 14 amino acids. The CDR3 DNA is TGCAGTGCTAGGCCCAGGGGCTATAATTCACCCCTCCACTTT. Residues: CSARPRGYNSPLHF.

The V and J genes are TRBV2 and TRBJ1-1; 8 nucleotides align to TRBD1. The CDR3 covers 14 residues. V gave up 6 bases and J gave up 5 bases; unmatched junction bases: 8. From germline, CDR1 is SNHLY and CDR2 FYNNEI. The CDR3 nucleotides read TGTGCCAGCAGGGTGGACAGGGACGGGACTGAAGCTTTCTTT. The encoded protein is CASRVDRDGTEAFF.

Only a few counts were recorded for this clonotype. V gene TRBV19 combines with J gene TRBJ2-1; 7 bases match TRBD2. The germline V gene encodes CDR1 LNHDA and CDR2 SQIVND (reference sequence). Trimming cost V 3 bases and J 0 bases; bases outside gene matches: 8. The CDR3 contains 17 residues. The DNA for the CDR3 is TGTGCCAGTAGTATGGCGGGGGACGGAAGCTCCTACAATGAGCAGTTCTTC. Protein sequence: CASSMAGDGSSYNEQFF.

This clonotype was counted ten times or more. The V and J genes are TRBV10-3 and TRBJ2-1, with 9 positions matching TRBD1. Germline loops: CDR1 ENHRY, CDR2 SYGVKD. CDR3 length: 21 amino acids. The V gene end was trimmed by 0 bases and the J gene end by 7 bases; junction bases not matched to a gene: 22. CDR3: CAISESLFPGAEGQGRNEQFF. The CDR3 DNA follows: TGTGCCATCAGTGAGTCGTTGTTTCCGGGCGCTGAGGGACAGGGTAGGAATGAGCAGTTCTTC.

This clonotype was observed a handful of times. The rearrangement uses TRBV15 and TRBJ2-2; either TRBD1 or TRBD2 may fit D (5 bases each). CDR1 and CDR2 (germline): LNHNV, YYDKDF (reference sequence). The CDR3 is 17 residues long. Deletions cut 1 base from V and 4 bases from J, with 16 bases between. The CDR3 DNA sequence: TGTGCCACCAGCAGAGGAGGTGTGTCTGGGGGCACCGGGGAGCTGTTTTTT. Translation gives CATSRGGVSGGTGELFF.

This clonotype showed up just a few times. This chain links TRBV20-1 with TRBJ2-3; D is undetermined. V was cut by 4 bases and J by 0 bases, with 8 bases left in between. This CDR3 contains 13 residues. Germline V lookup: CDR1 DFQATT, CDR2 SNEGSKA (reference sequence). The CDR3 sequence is CSAMARSTDTQYF. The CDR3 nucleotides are TGCAGTGCTATGGCCCGTAGCACAGATACGCAGTATTTT.

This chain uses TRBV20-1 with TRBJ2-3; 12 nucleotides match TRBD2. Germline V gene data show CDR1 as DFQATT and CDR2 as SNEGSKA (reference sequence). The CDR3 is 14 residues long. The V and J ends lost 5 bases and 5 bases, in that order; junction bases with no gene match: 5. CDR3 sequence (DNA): TGCAGTGCTGAGACTAGCGGGAGTATAGATACGCAGTATTTT. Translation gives CSAETSGSIDTQYF.

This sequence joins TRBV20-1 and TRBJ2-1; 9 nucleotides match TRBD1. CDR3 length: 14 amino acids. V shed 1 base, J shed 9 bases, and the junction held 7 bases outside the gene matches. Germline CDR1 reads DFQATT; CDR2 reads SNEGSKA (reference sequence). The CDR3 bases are TGCAGTGCTAGAGCCGGGACAGGGTCACTTGAGCAGTTCTTC. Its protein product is CSARAGTGSLEQFF.

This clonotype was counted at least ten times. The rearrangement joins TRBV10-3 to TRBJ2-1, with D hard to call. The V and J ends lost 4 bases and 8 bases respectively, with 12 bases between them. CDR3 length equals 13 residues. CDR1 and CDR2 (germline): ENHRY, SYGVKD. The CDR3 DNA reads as TGTGCCATCAGTGCGGGCCAGGCGGATGAGCAGTTCTTC. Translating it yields CAISAGQADEQFF.

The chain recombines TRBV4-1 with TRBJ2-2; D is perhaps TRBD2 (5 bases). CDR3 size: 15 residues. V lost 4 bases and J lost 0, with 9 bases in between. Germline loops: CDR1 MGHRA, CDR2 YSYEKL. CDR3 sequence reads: CASSRGDPNTGELFF. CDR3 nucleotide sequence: TGCGCCAGCAGCCGGGGAGACCCGAACACCGGGGAGCTGTTTTTT.

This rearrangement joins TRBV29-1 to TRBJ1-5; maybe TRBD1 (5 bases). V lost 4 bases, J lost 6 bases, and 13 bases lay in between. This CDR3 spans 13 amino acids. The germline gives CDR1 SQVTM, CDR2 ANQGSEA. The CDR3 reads CSVGEGAGQPQHF. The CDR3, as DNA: TGCAGCGTTGGGGAAGGGGCGGGTCAGCCCCAGCATTTT. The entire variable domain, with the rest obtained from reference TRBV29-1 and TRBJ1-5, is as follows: SAVISQKPSRDICQRGTSLTIQCQVDSQVTMMFWYRQQPGQSLTLIATANQGSEATYESGFVIDKFPISRPNLTFSTLTVSNMSPEDSSIYLCSVGEGAGQPQHFGDGTRLSIL.

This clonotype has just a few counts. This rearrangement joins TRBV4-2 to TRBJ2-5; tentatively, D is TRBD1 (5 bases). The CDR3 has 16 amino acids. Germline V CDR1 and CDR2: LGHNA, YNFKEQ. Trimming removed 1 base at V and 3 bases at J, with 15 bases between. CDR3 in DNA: TGTGCCAGCAGCCAAGTGGGGCGCGGAACGGAAGAGACCCAGTACTTC. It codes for CASSQVGRGTEETQYF.

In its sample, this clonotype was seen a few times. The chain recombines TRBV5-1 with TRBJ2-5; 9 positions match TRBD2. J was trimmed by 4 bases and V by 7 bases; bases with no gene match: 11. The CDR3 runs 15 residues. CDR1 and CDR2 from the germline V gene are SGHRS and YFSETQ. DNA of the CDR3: TGCGCCAGCTCAAAGAAGCGGGAGGTGGGAGAGACCCAGTACTTC. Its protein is CASSKKREVGETQYF.

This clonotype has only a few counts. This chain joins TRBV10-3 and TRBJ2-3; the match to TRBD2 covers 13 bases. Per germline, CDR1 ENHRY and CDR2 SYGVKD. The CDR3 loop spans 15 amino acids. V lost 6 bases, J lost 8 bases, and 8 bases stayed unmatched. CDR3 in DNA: TGTGCCATCAGAACGACTAGCGGGAGGTTGGGTACGCAGTATTTT. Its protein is CAIRTTSGRLGTQYF.

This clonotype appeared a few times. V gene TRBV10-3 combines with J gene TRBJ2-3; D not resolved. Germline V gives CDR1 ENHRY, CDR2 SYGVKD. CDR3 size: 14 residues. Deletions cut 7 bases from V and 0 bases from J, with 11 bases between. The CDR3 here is CAIKSRASTDTQYF. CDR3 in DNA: TGTGCCATCAAATCCAGAGCTAGCACAGATACGCAGTATTTT.

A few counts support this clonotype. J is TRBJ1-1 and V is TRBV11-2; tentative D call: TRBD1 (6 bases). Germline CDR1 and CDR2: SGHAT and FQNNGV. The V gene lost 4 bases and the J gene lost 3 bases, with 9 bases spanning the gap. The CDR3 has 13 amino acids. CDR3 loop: CASSSQGYTEAFF. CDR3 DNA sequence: TGTGCCAGCAGCTCACAGGGCTACACTGAAGCTTTCTTT.

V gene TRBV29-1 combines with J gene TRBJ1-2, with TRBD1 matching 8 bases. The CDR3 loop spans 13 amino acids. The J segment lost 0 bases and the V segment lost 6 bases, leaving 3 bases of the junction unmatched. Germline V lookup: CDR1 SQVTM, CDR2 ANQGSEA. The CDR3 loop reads CSVIQGANYGYTF. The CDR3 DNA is TGCAGCGTCATACAGGGGGCTAACTATGGCTACACCTTC.

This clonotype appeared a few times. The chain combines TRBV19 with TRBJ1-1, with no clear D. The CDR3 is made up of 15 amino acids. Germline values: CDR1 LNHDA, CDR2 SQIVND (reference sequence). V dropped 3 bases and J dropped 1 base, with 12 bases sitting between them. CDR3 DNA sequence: TGTGCCAGTAGTATCCACGGGGAAACGAACACTGAAGCTTTCTTT. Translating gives CASSIHGETNTEAFF.

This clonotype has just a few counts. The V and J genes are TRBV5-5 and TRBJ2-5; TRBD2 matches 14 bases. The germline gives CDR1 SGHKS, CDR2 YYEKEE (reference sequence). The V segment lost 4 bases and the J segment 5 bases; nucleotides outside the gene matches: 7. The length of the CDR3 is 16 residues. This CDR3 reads CASSPGLAGGLETQYF. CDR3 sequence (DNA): TGTGCCAGCAGCCCTGGACTAGCGGGAGGCCTCGAGACCCAGTACTTC.